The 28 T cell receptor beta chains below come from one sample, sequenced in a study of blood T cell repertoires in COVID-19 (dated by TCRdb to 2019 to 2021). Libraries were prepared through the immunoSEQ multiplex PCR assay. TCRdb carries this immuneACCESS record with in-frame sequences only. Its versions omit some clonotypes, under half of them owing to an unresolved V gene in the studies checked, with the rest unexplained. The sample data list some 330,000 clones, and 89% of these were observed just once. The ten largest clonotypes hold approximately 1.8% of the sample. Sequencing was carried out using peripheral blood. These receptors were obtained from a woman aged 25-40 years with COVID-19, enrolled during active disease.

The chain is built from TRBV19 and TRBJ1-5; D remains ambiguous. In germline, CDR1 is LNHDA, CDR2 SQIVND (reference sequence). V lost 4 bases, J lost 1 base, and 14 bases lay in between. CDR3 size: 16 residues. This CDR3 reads CASSKYSGGSNQPQHF. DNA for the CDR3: TGTGCCAGTAGTAAATATTCGGGAGGGAGCAATCAGCCCCAGCATTTT.

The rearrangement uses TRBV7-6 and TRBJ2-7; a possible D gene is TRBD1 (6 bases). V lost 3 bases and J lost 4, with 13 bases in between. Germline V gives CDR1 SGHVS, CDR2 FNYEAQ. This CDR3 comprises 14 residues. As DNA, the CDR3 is TGTGCCAGCAGCTTTGGGGTGGGGGCGTACGAGCAGTACTTC. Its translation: CASSFGVGAYEQYF.

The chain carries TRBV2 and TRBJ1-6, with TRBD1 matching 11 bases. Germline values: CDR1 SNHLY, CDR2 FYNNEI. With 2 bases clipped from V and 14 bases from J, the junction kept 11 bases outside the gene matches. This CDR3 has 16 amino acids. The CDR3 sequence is CASSERRTGGPRTLHF. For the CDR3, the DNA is TGTGCCAGCAGTGAAAGACGGACAGGGGGCCCCAGGACCCTCCACTTT. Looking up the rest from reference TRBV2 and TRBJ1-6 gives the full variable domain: EPEVTQTPSHQVTQMGQEVILRCVPISNHLYFYWYRQILGQKVEFLVSFYNNEISEKSEIFDDQFSVERPDGSNFTLKIRSTKLEDSAMYFCASSERRTGGPRTLHFGNGTRLTVT.

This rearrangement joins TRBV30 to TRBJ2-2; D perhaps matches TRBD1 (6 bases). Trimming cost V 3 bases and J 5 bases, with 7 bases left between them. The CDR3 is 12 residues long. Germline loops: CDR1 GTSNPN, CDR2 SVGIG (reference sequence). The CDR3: CAWRRGTGELFF. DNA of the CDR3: TGTGCCTGGAGAAGGGGGACCGGGGAGCTGTTTTTT. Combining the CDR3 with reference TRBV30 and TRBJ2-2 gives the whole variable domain SQTIHQWPATLVQPVGSPLSLECTVEGTSNPNLYWYRQAAGRGLQLLFYSVGIGQISSEVPQNLSASRPQDRQFILSSKKLLLSDSGFYLCAWRRGTGELFFGEGSRLTVL.

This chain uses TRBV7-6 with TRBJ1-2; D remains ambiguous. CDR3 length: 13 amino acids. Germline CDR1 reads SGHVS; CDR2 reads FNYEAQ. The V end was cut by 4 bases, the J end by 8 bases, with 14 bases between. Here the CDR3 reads CASSSQEEGGYTF. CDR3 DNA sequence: TGTGCCAGCAGCTCCCAAGAGGAGGGAGGCTACACCTTC.

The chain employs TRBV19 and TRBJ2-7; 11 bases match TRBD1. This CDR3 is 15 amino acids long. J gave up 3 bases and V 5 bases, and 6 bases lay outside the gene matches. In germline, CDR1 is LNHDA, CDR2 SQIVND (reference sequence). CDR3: CASSPGQGALYEQYF. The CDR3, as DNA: TGTGCCAGTAGTCCCGGACAGGGGGCGCTCTACGAGCAGTACTTC. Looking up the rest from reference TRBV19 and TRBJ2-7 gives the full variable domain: DGGITQSPKYLFRKEGQNVTLSCEQNLNHDAMYWYRQDPGQGLRLIYYSQIVNDFQKGDIAEGYSVSREKKESFPLTVTSAQKNPTAFYLCASSPGQGALYEQYFGPGTRLTVT.

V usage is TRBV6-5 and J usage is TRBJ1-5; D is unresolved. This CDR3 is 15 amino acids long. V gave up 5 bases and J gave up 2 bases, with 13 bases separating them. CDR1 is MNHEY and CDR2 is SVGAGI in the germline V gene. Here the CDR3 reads CASSLNSVGNQPQHF. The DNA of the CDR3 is TGTGCCAGCAGTCTCAACAGTGTTGGCAATCAGCCCCAGCATTTT.

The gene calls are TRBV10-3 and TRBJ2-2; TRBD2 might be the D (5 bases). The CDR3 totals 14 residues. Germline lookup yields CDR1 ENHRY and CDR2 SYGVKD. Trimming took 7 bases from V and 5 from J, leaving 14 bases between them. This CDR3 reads CAIKASTGTGELFF. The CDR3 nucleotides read TGTGCCATCAAGGCTAGCACCGGTACCGGGGAGCTGTTTTTT.

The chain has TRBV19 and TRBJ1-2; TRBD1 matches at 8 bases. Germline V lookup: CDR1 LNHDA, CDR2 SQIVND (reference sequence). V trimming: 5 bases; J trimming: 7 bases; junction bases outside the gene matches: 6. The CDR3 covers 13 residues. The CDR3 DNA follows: TGTGCCAGTAGTCCATGGGACAGGCCTGGCTACACCTTC. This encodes CASSPWDRPGYTF.

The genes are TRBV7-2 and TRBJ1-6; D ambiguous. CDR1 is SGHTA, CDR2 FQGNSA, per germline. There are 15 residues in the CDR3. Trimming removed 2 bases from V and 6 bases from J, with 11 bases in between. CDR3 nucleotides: TGTGCCAGCAGCTTAAGTAACGGTCTTAATTCACCCCTCCACTTT. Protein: CASSLSNGLNSPLHF.

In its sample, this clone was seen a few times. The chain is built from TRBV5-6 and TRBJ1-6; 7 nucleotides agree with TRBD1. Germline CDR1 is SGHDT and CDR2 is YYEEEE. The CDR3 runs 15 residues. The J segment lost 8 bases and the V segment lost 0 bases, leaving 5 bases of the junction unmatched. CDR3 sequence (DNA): TGTGCCAGCAGCTTGGGTTCAGGGGGTCATTCACCCCTCCACTTT. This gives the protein CASSLGSGGHSPLHF.

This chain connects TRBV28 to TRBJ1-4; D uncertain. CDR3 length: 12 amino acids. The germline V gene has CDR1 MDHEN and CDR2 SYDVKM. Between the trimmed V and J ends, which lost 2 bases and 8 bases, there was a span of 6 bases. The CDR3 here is CASSLRREKLFF. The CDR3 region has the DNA TGTGCCAGCAGTTTACGGAGAGAAAAACTGTTTTTT.

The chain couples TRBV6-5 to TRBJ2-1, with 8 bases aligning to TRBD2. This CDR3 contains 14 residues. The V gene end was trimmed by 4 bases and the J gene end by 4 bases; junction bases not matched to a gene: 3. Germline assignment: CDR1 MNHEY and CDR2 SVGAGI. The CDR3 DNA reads TGTGCCAGCAGTTGGGCTAGCGGGTACAATGAGCAGTTCTTC. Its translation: CASSWASGYNEQFF.

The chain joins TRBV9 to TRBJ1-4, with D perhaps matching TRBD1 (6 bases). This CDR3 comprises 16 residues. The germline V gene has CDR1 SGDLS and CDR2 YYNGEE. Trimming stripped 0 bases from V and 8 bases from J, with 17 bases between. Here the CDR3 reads CASSVGSGEIGEKLFF. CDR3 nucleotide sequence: TGTGCCAGCAGCGTAGGATCAGGGGAGATAGGGGAAAAACTGTTTTTT.

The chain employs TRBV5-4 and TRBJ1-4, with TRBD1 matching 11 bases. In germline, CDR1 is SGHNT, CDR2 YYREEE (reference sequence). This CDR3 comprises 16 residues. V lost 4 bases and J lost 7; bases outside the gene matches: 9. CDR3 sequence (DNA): TGTGCCAGCAGCCCACCGCCCGGGACAGGGGGTGAAAAACTGTTTTTT. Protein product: CASSPPPGTGGEKLFF.

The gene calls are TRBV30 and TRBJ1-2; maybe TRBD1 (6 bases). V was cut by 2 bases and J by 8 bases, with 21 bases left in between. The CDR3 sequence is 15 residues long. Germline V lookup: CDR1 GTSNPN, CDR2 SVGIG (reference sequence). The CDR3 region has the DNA TGTGCCTGGAGTATAGACAGGTCGCAAAAGGGAGGCTACACCTTC. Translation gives CAWSIDRSQKGGYTF.

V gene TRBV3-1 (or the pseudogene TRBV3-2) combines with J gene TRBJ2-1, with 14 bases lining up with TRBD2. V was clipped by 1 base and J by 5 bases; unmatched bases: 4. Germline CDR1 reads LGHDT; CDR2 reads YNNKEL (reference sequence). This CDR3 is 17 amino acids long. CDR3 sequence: CASSQGLAGGPHNEQFF. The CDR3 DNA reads TGTGCCAGCAGCCAAGGACTAGCGGGGGGGCCTCACAATGAGCAGTTCTTC.

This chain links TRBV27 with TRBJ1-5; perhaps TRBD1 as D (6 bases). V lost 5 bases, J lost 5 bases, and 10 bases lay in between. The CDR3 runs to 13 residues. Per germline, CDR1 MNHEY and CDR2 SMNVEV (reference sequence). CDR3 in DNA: TGTGCCAGCAGTAGGACAGCATATCAGCCCCAGCATTTT. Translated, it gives CASSRTAYQPQHF.

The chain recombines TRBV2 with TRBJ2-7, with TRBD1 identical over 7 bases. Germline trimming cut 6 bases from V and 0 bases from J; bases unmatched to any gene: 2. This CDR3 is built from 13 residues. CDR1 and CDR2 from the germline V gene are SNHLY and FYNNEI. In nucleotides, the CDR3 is TGTGCCAGCAGCCGGACAGGCTCCTACGAGCAGTACGTC. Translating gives CASSRTGSYEQYV.

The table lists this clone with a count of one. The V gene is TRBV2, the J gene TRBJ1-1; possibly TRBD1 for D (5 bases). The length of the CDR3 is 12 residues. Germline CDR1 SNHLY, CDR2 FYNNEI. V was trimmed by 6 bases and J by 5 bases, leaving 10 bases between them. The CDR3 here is CASSPGLTEAFF. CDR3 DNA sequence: TGTGCCAGCAGCCCAGGGCTAACTGAAGCTTTCTTT.

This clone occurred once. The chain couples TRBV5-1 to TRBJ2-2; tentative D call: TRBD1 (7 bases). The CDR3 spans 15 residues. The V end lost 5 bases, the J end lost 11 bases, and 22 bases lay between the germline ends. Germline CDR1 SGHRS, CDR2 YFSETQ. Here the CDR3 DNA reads TGCGCCAGCAGAGGAGGGACAGACTATATTGAAGAGCTGTTTTTT. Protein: CASRGGTDYIEELFF.

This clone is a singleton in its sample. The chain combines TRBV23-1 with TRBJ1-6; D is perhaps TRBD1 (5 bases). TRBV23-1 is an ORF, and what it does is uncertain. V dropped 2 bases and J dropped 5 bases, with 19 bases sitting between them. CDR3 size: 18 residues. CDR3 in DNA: TGCGCCAGCAGTCAAGGGTATAGGAGGGGTTCCCATAATTCACCCCTCCACTTT. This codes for CASSQGYRRGSHNSPLHF.

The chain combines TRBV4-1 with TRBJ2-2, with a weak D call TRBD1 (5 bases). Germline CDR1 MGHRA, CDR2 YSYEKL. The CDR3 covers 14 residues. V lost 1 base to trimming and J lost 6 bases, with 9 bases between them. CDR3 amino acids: CASSQVSGPGELFF. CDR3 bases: TGCGCCAGCAGCCAAGTTTCAGGGCCCGGGGAGCTGTTTTTT.

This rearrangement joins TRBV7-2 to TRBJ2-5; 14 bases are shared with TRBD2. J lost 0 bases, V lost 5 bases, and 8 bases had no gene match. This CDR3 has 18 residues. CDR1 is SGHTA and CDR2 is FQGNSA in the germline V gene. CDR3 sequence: CASSPGTSGRMYQETQYF. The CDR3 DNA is TGTGCCAGCAGCCCAGGGACTAGCGGGAGAATGTACCAAGAGACCCAGTACTTC.

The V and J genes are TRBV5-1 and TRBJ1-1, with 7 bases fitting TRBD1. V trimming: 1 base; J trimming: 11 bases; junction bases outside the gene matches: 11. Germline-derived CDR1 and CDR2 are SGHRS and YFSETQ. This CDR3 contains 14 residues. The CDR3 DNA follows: TGCGCCAGCAGCTTGACCTACAGGGGAGAGGTTGCTTTCTTT. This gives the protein CASSLTYRGEVAFF.

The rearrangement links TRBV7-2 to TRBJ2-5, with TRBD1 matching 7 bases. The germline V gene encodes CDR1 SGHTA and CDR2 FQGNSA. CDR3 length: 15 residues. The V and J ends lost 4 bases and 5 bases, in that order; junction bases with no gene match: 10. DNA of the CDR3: TGTGCCAGCAGCTCCCACCGACAGGGATCGGAGACCCAGTACTTC. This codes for CASSSHRQGSETQYF.

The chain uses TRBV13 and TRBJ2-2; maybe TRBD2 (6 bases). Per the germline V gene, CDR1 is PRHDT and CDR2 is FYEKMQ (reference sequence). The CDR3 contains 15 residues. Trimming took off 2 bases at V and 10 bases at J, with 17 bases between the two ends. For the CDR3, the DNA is TGTGCCAGCAGCTTAACAGGACTAAATCCCAAGGAGCTGTTTTTT. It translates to CASSLTGLNPKELFF.

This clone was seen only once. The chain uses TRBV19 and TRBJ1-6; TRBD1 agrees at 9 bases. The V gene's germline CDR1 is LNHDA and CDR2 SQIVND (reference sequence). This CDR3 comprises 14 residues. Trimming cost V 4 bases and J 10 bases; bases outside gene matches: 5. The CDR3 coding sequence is TGTGCCAGTAGTAAGGACAGGGGAGAATCACCCCTCCACTTT. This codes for CASSKDRGESPLHF.